These 16 T cell receptor beta chains originate from one sample sequenced in a study of shared clonotypes between healthy human individuals. Sequencing was performed with immunoSEQ multiplex PCR; in TCRdb, only in-frame clones are kept and a portion is missing. The table shows roughly 500,000 clones, with about 78% occurring only once. Sequenced: PBMCs. These receptors all stem from a middle-aged woman in good health. Some clones in this sample may be carry-over from other donors' samples.

This chain connects TRBV9 to TRBJ2-6, with 9 bases fitting TRBD2. This CDR3 spans 22 amino acids. V was clipped by 0 bases and J by 0 bases; unmatched bases: 16. In germline, CDR1 is SGDLS, CDR2 YYNGEE. The CDR3 loop reads CASSVGPLGGLARLSGANVLTF. The CDR3 nucleotides are TGTGCCAGCAGCGTAGGTCCCCTCGGGGGACTAGCCAGACTCTCTGGGGCCAACGTCCTGACTTTC.

The rearrangement joins TRBV7-2 to TRBJ2-5; D tentatively fits TRBD1 or TRBD2 (6 bases each). The CDR3 is 12 residues long. Between the trimmed V and J ends, which lost 5 bases and 7 bases, there was a span of 11 bases. From germline, CDR1 is SGHTA and CDR2 FQGNSA. CDR3 region: CASSRKGGTQYF. CDR3 coding DNA: TGTGCCAGCAGCCGTAAGGGGGGGACCCAGTACTTC.

This sequence joins TRBV28 and TRBJ2-7; D uncertain. Germline CDR1 is MDHEN and CDR2 is SYDVKM. There are 13 residues in the CDR3. V gave up 3 bases and J gave up 3 bases, with 9 bases separating them. CDR3 nucleotide sequence: TGTGCCAGCAGTTTTGTACAGAACTACGAGCAGTACTTC. Amino acid sequence: CASSFVQNYEQYF.

The chain joins TRBV10-3 to TRBJ2-2; D is perhaps TRBD1 (6 bases). This CDR3 comprises 14 residues. Germline V CDR1 and CDR2: ENHRY, SYGVKD. Trimming took 6 bases from V and 3 from J, leaving 11 bases between them. The DNA for the CDR3 is TGTGCCATCAGCCAGGGGCCTGACACCGGGGAGCTGTTTTTT. Residues: CAISQGPDTGELFF.

V gene TRBV20-1 combines with J gene TRBJ2-3, with D perhaps matching TRBD1 or TRBD2 (5 bases each). This CDR3 spans 11 amino acids. Trimming took off 5 bases at V and 4 bases at J, with 7 bases between the two ends. Germline loops: CDR1 DFQATT, CDR2 SNEGSKA (reference sequence). CDR3 in DNA: TGCAGTGCTCCGGGACCAGATACGCAGTATTTT. This codes for CSAPGPDTQYF.

This chain links TRBV18 with TRBJ2-7, with 9 nucleotides matching TRBD1. After removal of 8 bases from V and 6 bases from J, the junction contained 5 bases not matched to a gene. The CDR3 length is 12 residues. Germline V CDR1 and CDR2: KGHSH, LQKENI. Here the CDR3 DNA reads TGTGCCAGCGGACAGGGGATGGGCGAGCAGTACTTC. Its translation: CASGQGMGEQYF.

Concerning this clone itself: Relative to the germline gene, one junction end is altered; a read error may explain this. The chain couples TRBV7-7 to TRBJ2-2; tentative D call: TRBD2 (6 bases). The CDR3 runs to 15 residues. In germline, CDR1 is SSHAT, CDR2 FNYEAQ (reference sequence). CDR3 in DNA: TGTGCTAGCAGCATCGGGACTCCAGAGACCGGGGAGCTGTTTTTT. It specifies CASSIGTPETGELFF. Variable domain in full (rest from reference TRBV7-7 and TRBJ2-2): GAGVSQSPRYKVTKRGQDVTLRCDPISSHATLYWYQQALGQGPEFLTYFNYEAQPDKSGLPSDRFSAERPEGSISTLTIQRTEQRDSAMYRCASSIGTPETGELFFGEGSRLTVL.

This clone was observed a single time. The chain uses TRBV7-6 and TRBJ2-3, with no clear D. The germline V gene has CDR1 SGHVS and CDR2 FNYEAQ. CDR3 length equals 12 residues. The V end lost 5 bases, the J end lost 8 bases, and 11 bases lay between the germline ends. CDR3 residues: CASSRGPGTQYF. CDR3 DNA sequence: TGTGCCAGCAGCAGAGGACCCGGTACGCAGTATTTT. Full variable domain (missing parts from reference TRBV7-6 and TRBJ2-3): GAGVSQSPRYKVTKRGQDVALRCDPISGHVSLYWYRQALGQGPEFLTYFNYEAQQDKSGLPNDRFSAERPEGSISTLTIQRTEQRDSAMYRCASSRGPGTQYFGPGTRLTVL.

The CDR3 sequence: CASSLMGGTDTQYF. CDR3 sequence (DNA): TGTGCCAGCAGCTTAATGGGAGGAACAGATACGCAGTATTTT. This chain connects TRBV7-9 to TRBJ2-3; a weak D match, TRBD2 (6 bases). V was shortened by 2 bases and J by 3 bases, with 9 bases between the two germline ends. The CDR3 covers 14 residues. Germline loops: CDR1 SEHNR, CDR2 FQNEAQ (reference sequence).

This clone was observed at least ten times. The J gene is TRBJ1-4, the V gene TRBV11-2, with D unresolved. Germline lookup yields CDR1 SGHAT and CDR2 FQNNGV. The CDR3 consists of 17 residues. The V end was cut by 4 bases, the J end by 7 bases, with 22 bases between. In DNA form, the CDR3 reads TGTGCCAGCAGCTCCCTAAGGCCAGGCCTAGTTAGTGAAAAACTGTTTTTT. It translates to CASSSLRPGLVSEKLFF. The variable domain in full, with the rest retrieved from reference TRBV11-2 and TRBJ1-4, is EAGVAQSPRYKIIEKRQSVAFWCNPISGHATLYWYQQILGQGPKLLIQFQNNGVVDDSQLPKDRFSAERLKGVDSTLKIQPAKLEDSAVYLCASSSLRPGLVSEKLFFGSGTQLSVL.

The chain employs TRBV28 and TRBJ2-7; D is uncertain. The V end lost 6 bases, the J end lost 6 bases, and 12 bases lay between the germline ends. The CDR3 is 12 residues long. Germline-derived CDR1 and CDR2 are MDHEN and SYDVKM. CDR3 DNA: TGTGCCAGCAGGAGAATAACGTCCGAGCAGTACTTC. This codes for CASRRITSEQYF.

The chain couples TRBV27 to TRBJ1-5; 7 nucleotides agree with TRBD1. The CDR3 runs 18 residues. V was pared by 5 bases and J by 2 bases, with 15 bases of the junction left unmatched. CDR1 is MNHEY and CDR2 is SMNVEV in the germline V gene (reference sequence). CDR3 amino acids: CASSLPPRQGVRNQPQHF. CDR3 nucleotide sequence: TGTGCCAGCAGTCTACCTCCCCGACAGGGAGTACGCAATCAGCCCCAGCATTTT.

This sequence joins TRBV18 and TRBJ2-7, with D tentatively TRBD1 (5 bases). Trimming shortened V by 1 base and J by 0 bases, and 10 bases separated the two germline ends. Germline CDR1 and CDR2: KGHSH and LQKENI. The CDR3 sequence is 15 residues long. The CDR3 is CASSPQPTGSYEQYF. The CDR3 DNA follows: TGTGCCAGCTCACCACAGCCCACAGGCTCCTACGAGCAGTACTTC.

The J gene is TRBJ1-2, the V gene TRBV5-1; TRBD1 aligns across 8 bases. The germline CDR1 and CDR2 sequences are SGHRS and YFSETQ. The CDR3 length is 14 residues. V was pared by 5 bases and J by 0 bases, with 3 bases of the junction left unmatched. CDR3 sequence: CASSPGQANYGYTF. For the CDR3, the DNA is TGCGCCAGCAGTCCGGGACAGGCTAACTATGGCTACACCTTC. Full variable domain (missing parts from reference TRBV5-1 and TRBJ1-2): KAGVTQTPRYLIKTRGQQVTLSCSPISGHRSVSWYQQTPGQGLQFLFEYFSETQRNKGNFPGRFSGRQFSNSRSEMNVSTLELGDSALYLCASSPGQANYGYTFGSGTRLTVV.

This clone was observed a single time. This sequence joins TRBV7-2 and TRBJ2-2; 9 nucleotides line up with TRBD2. Germline V gene lookup returns CDR1 SGHTA and CDR2 FQGNSA. CDR3 size: 17 residues. With 0 bases clipped from V and 7 bases from J, the junction kept 9 bases outside the gene matches. CDR3 residues: CASSLAGAGGWIGELFF. The DNA for the CDR3 is TGTGCCAGCAGCTTAGCGGGAGCGGGAGGATGGATCGGGGAGCTGTTTTTT.

In nucleotides, the CDR3 is TGTGCCAGCAGCCCCAAAACAGGGGGTTACAATGAGCAGTTCTTC. Its protein is CASSPKTGGYNEQFF. The genes are TRBV7-3 and TRBJ2-1; 8 bases map to TRBD1. Unmatched junction bases numbered 7, after V lost 5 bases and J lost 4 bases. Germline V gives CDR1 SGHTA, CDR2 FQGTGA. This CDR3 spans 15 amino acids.